A selection of T cell receptor beta chains follows, all from one sample in a study of cytomegalovirus exposure and HLA in healthy donors. Produced via immunoSEQ multiplex PCR; TCRdb's table is partial and in-frame only. The sample has 200,000 to 300,000 clones; around 87% are singletons. Sequenced: PBMCs. All receptors come from a woman in her twenties or thirties in good health and CMV-seropositive. The CDR3 runs from the conserved cysteine through the conserved F or W. The D gene is left open where the match is weak. Clone size is stated in some rows and not others, as once, few, many or a class when expanded.

V gene	clone size	D gene	J gene	CDR3 DNA	CDR3 protein
TRBV27	once	TRBD1	TRBJ1-2	TGTGCCAGCAGTTTATCTCCAGGGGGAGGCTATGGCTACACCTTC	CASSLSPGGGYGYTF
TRBV5-1	-	TRBD2	TRBJ2-3	TGCGCCAGCAGCCAACGACTAGCCACAGATACGCAGTATTTT	CASSQRLATDTQYF
TRBV5-8	-	-	TRBJ1-1	TGTGCCAGCAGACAGAGGGGGGGCCCTTACACTGAAGCTTTCTTT	CASRQRGGPYTEAFF
TRBV2	-	TRBD2	TRBJ2-1	TGTGCCAGCGGAGGGGACTACCTTAATGAGCAGTTCTTC	CASGGDYLNEQFF
TRBV2	-	-	TRBJ1-1	TGTGCCAGCAGAGAACAGGTCTCGGACACTGAAGCTTTCTTT	CASREQVSDTEAFF
TRBV29-1	-	TRBD2	TRBJ2-7	TGCAGCGTGGACGGTAGCGGGGGCGGAAGCTACGAGCAGTACTTC	CSVDGSGGGSYEQYF
TRBV19	-	TRBD1	TRBJ2-7	TGTGCCAGTAGCCCCGGGACAGGAGACTACGAGCAGTACTTC	CASSPGTGDYEQYF
TRBV7-6	-	TRBD2	TRBJ2-7	TGTGCCAGCAGCTTAGGGCTAGCGGGAGAGGACGAGCAGTACTTC	CASSLGLAGEDEQYF
TRBV13	-	-	TRBJ2-7	TGTGCCAGCAGCTTAGGAGAGAATGCCGGCGAGCAGTACTTC	CASSLGENAGEQYF
TRBV6-6	-	-	TRBJ1-2	TGTGCCAGCAGTTACTCGGGGTTTGGGGCAGGGGAAGGCTACACCTTC	CASSYSGFGAGEGYTF
TRBV27	-	-	TRBJ2-3	TGTGCCAGCAGTTCTCTCCGAGGGGATACGCAGTATTTT	CASSSLRGDTQYF
TRBV5-1	-	-	TRBJ2-6	TGCGCCAGCAGCTTGGTCGCGATCTCTGGGGCCAACGTCCTGACTTTC	CASSLVAISGANVLTF
TRBV28	-	TRBD2	TRBJ2-1	TGTGCCAGCAGTTTGCCCGGGACTAGCGCTTACAATGAGCAGTTCTTC	CASSLPGTSAYNEQFF